This T cell receptor beta chain was captured in a study of T cell repertoires in cytomegalovirus infection (dated by TCRdb to the late 2010s). Study-wide context: The HLA type of each donor mattered for the analysis, because public TCR beta signatures pointed to carriage of CMV infection along with the matching HLA type. The paper's findings and limits, for the study overall: In the ex vivo response, HLA-C-restricted CMV-specific TCR beta clonotypes were dominant, and in two of eight donors the single most frequent clonotype came from this HLA-C-restricted group. In both this cohort and an independent roughly 400-donor cohort, the cumulative frequency of public TCR beta family members distinguished carriers of CMV infection plus the relevant HLA type.

Germline trimming: 5 bases from V, 6 bases from J; junction bases outside gene matches: 11. Its CDR3 holds 15 amino acids, cysteine through phenylalanine. The read is trimmed to its CDR3 DNA, 45 bases read in frame from base 1. CDR1 and CDR2 are read off the germline V gene as SGHTA and FQGNSA. This clonotype has ten or more counts. Its antigen specificity is not known. The record has no base qualities; no much larger clone is one base away. The sequencer was an Illumina HiSeq 1500. The raw public reads went through TCRdb reprocessing: fastp at Q25, MiXCR clone calling, in-frame beta chains kept. Records with the same CDR3 protein are collapsed into one entry carrying the most frequent genes and DNA. The sample table shows about 260,000 distinct CDR3 sequences, and approximately 8.3% are seen once. The ten largest clones represent less than 15% of the sample.

The chain uses TRBV7-2 and TRBJ2-7; 9 central nucleotides agree with TRBD2. The sample consisted of PBMCs. The origin of this receptor is a human donor in good health (CMV status not recorded). Some clones in this sample may be carry-over from other donors' samples. Here the CDR3 is given as CASSRAGLASPEQYF. The bases are TGTGCCAGCAGCCGCGCGGGACTAGCATCTCCCGAGCAGTACTTC.